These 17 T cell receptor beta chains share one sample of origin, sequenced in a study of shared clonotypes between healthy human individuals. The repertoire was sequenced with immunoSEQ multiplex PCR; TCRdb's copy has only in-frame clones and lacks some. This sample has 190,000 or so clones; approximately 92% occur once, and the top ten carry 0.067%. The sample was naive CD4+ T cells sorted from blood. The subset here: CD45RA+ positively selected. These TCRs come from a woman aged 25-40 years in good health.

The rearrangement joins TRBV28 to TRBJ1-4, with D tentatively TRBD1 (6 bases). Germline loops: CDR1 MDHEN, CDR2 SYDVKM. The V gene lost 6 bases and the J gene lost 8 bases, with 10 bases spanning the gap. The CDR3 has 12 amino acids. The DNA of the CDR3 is TGTGCCAGCAGCCTCCAGGGGGAAAAACTGTTTTTT. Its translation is CASSLQGEKLFF. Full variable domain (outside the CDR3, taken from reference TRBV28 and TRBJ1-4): DVKVTQSSRYLVKRTGEKVFLECVQDMDHENMFWYRQDPGLGLRLIYFSYDVKMKEKGDIPEGYSVSREKKERFSLILESASTNQTSMYLCASSLQGEKLFFGSGTQLSVL.

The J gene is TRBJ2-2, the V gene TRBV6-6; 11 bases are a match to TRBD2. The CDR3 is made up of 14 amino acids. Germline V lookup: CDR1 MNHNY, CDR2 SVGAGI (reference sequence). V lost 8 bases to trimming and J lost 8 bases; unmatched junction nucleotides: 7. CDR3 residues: CASRDSGRAGELFF. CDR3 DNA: TGTGCCAGCCGGGATAGCGGGAGGGCGGGGGAGCTGTTTTTT.

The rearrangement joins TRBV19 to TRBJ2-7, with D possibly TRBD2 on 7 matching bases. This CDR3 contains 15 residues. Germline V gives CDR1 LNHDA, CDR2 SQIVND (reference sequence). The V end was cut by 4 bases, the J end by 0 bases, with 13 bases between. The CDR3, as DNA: TGTGCCAGTAGTAGGGGGGCGGGGGCCTCCTACGAGCAGTACTTC. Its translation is CASSRGAGASYEQYF.

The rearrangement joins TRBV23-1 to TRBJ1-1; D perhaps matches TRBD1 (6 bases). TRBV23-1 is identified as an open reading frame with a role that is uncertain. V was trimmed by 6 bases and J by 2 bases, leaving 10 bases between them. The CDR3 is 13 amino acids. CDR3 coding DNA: TGCGCCAGCAGGGGGACATCTAACACTGAAGCTTTCTTT. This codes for CASRGTSNTEAFF.

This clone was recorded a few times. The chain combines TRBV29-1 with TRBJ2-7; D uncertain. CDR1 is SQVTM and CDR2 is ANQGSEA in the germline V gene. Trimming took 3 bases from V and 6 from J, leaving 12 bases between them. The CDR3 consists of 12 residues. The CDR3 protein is CSVDGRLGEQYF. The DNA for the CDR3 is TGCAGCGTTGATGGTAGACTGGGCGAGCAGTACTTC.

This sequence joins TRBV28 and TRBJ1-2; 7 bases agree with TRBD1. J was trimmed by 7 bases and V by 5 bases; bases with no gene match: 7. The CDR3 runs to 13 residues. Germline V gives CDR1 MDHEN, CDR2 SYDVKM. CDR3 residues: CASSQTGAGGYTF. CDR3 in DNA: TGTGCCAGCAGTCAAACAGGGGCCGGTGGCTACACCTTC.

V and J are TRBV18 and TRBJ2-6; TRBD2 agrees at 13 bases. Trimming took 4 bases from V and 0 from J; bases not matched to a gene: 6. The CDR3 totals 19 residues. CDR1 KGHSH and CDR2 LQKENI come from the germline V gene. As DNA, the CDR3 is TGTGCCAGCTCACGCCAGGGACTAGCGGGGATCTCTGGGGCCAACGTCCTGACTTTC. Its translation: CASSRQGLAGISGANVLTF.

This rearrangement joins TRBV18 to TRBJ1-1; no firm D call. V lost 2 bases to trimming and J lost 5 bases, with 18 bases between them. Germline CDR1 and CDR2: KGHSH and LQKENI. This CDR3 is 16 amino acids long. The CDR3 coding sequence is TGTGCCAGCTCACCAAGGCAGGAAGTGGAGGGTACTGAAGCTTTCTTT. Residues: CASSPRQEVEGTEAFF. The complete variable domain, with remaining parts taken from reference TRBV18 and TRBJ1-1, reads NAGVMQNPRHLVRRRGQEARLRCSPMKGHSHVYWYRQLPEEGLKFMVYLQKENIIDESGMPKERFSAEFPKEGPSILRIQQVVRGDSAAYFCASSPRQEVEGTEAFFGQGTRLTVV.

The CDR3 nucleotides are TGTGCCAGCAGCTTGGGAGGGGTTGGGGCATTTGAGCAGTTCTTC. It encodes CASSLGGVGAFEQFF. This sequence joins TRBV5-6 and TRBJ2-1; D tentatively fits TRBD1 or TRBD2 (5 bases each). The germline V gene encodes CDR1 SGHDT and CDR2 YYEEEE. The CDR3 is 15 amino acids. Trimming removed 0 bases from V and 9 bases from J, with 16 bases in between.

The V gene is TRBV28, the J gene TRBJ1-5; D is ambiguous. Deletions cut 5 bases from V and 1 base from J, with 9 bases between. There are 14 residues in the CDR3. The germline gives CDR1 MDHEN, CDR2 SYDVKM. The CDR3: CASSRWRSNQPQHF. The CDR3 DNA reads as TGTGCCAGCAGTCGGTGGCGGAGCAATCAGCCCCAGCATTTT.

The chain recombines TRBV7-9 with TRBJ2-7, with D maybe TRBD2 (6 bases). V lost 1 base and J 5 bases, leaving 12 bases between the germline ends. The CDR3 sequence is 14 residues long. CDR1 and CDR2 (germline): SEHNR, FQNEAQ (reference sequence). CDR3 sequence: CASSLGSGVNEQYF. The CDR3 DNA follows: TGTGCCAGCAGCTTAGGATCGGGAGTGAACGAGCAGTACTTC.

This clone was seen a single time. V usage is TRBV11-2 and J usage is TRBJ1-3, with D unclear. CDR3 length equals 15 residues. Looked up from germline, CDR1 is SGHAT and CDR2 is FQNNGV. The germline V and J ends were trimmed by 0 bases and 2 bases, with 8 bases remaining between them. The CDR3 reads CASSLEGFAGNTIYF. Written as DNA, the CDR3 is TGTGCCAGCAGCTTAGAGGGGTTTGCTGGAAACACCATATATTTT.

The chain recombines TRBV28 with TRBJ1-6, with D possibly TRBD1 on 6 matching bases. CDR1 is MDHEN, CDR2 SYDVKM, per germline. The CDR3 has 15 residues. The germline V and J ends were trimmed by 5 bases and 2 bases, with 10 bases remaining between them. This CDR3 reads CASSQPGAYNSPLHF. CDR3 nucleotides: TGTGCCAGCAGTCAACCAGGGGCCTATAATTCACCCCTCCACTTT.

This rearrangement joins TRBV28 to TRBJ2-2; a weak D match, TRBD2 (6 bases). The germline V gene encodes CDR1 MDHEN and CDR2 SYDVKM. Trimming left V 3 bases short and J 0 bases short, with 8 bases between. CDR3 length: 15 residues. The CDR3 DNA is TGTGCCAGCAGTTTGGGCGGGGCGAACACCGGGGAGCTGTTTTTT. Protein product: CASSLGGANTGELFF.

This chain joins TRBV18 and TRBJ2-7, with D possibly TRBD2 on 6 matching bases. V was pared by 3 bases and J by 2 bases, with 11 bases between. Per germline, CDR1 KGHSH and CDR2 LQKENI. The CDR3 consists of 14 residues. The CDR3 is CASSPGSGPYEQYF. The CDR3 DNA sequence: TGTGCCAGCTCACCTGGCAGCGGGCCCTACGAGCAGTACTTC.

The CDR3 nucleotides are TGTGCCAGCAGGGGGGTAGGCGATGAAAAACTGTTTTTT. It translates to CASRGVGDEKLFF. V is TRBV2 and J is TRBJ1-4; weak D call: TRBD1 (5 bases). V was pared by 6 bases and J by 6 bases, with 11 bases between. The germline gives CDR1 SNHLY, CDR2 FYNNEI. The CDR3 contains 13 residues.

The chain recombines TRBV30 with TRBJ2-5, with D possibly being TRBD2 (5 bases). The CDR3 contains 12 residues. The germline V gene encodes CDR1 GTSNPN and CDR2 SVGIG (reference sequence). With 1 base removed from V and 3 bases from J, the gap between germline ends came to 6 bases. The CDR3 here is CAWSAREETQYF. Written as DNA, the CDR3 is TGTGCCTGGAGTGCGAGGGAAGAGACCCAGTACTTC.